Listed below are T cell receptor beta chains from one sample, sequenced in a study of radiation and T cells in renal cell carcinoma. TCRdb keeps only in-frame clones here, not all; method: immunoSEQ multiplex PCR. The table lists about 90,000 clones, 85% of them singletons. Specimen: blood, collected from a patient whose treatment included radiotherapy and nephrectomy. These receptor sequences come from a man aged 50-59 years with renal cell carcinoma. Each CDR3 is given with its conserved first and last residue. The order of the fields is V gene, clone size, J gene, D gene, CDR3 DNA, CDR3 protein. A D gene is named only where the DNA matches it firmly. Size tells how often a clone was seen (once, few, many) or the class of an expanded clone, and some rows leave it out.

v_gene: TRBV28; abundance: .; j_gene: TRBJ1-5; d_gene: .; CDR3nt: TGTGCCAGCAGGCAGCCCGGGGCGGGTCAGCCCCAGCATTTT; CDR3aa: CASRQPGAGQPQHF
v_gene: TRBV9; abundance: .; j_gene: TRBJ1-1; d_gene: .; CDR3nt: TGTGCCAGCAGCCCGCGGGGGGACACTGAAGCTTTCTTT; CDR3aa: CASSPRGDTEAFF
v_gene: TRBV28; abundance: .; j_gene: TRBJ2-4; d_gene: .; CDR3nt: TGTGCCAGCAGTTTGGGTCAGAGCAAAAACATTCAGTACTTC; CDR3aa: CASSLGQSKNIQYF
v_gene: TRBV10-3; abundance: once; j_gene: TRBJ1-2; d_gene: TRBD1; CDR3nt: TGTGCCATCAGTGATGAAGGACAGGGGGCCTATGGCTACACCTTC; CDR3aa: CAISDEGQGAYGYTF
v_gene: TRBV27; abundance: .; j_gene: TRBJ2-7; d_gene: TRBD1; CDR3nt: TGTGCCAGCAGTTTTAGAGGGACAGGGGCTGAGCAGTACTTC; CDR3aa: CASSFRGTGAEQYF
v_gene: TRBV2; abundance: few; j_gene: TRBJ1-1; d_gene: TRBD1; CDR3nt: TGTGCCAGCATGGGGGACAGGGTGACTGAAGCTTTCTTT; CDR3aa: CASMGDRVTEAFF
v_gene: TRBV28; abundance: .; j_gene: TRBJ1-4; d_gene: TRBD1; CDR3nt: TGTGCCAGCAGTAGACAGGGACAATCTAATGAAAAACTGTTTTTT; CDR3aa: CASSRQGQSNEKLFF
v_gene: TRBV2; abundance: few; j_gene: TRBJ1-5; d_gene: .; CDR3nt: TGTGCCAGCAGTGATAGCAATCAGCCCCAGCATTTT; CDR3aa: CASSDSNQPQHF
v_gene: TRBV6-6; abundance: .; j_gene: TRBJ1-1; d_gene: .; CDR3nt: TGTGCCAGCAGTTTCGACCAGGGGAGGACTGAAGCTTTCTTT; CDR3aa: CASSFDQGRTEAFF
v_gene: TRBV6-1; abundance: .; j_gene: TRBJ1-5; d_gene: .; CDR3nt: TGTGCCAGCACCGTGAGGGCGTCCAATCAGCCCCAGCATTTT; CDR3aa: CASTVRASNQPQHF
v_gene: TRBV11-2; abundance: .; j_gene: TRBJ2-7; d_gene: TRBD1; CDR3nt: TGTGCCAGCAGCTTAACATCCGGGACAGTCTCCTACGAGCAGTACTTC; CDR3aa: CASSLTSGTVSYEQYF
v_gene: TRBV30; abundance: .; j_gene: TRBJ2-5; d_gene: .; CDR3nt: TGTGCCGGCTCCAAGGGAGCGCAGACCCAGTACTTC; CDR3aa: CAGSKGAQTQYF
v_gene: TRBV25-1; abundance: .; j_gene: TRBJ1-4; d_gene: TRBD1; CDR3nt: TGTGCCAGCAGTTGGGCGGGACAGGGTAATGAAAAACTGTTTTTT; CDR3aa: CASSWAGQGNEKLFF
v_gene: TRBV5-6; abundance: .; j_gene: TRBJ2-7; d_gene: TRBD1; CDR3nt: TGTGCCAGCAGCTTAGACCCGGGACAGGGCTACGAGCAGTACTTC; CDR3aa: CASSLDPGQGYEQYF
v_gene: TRBV6-5; abundance: .; j_gene: TRBJ2-7; d_gene: TRBD2; CDR3nt: TGTGCCAGCAGTTACGGGGAGCGGGGCCCTCAGTACTTC; CDR3aa: CASSYGERGPQYF
v_gene: TRBV6-5; abundance: .; j_gene: TRBJ1-5; d_gene: .; CDR3nt: TGTGCCAGCAGCAAAAACAGGGGCAATCAGCCCCAGCATTTT; CDR3aa: CASSKNRGNQPQHF
v_gene: TRBV7-8; abundance: .; j_gene: TRBJ1-1; d_gene: TRBD1; CDR3nt: TGTGCCAGCAGCGGGCGACAGGGTTTGAACACTGAAGCTTTCTTT; CDR3aa: CASSGRQGLNTEAFF
v_gene: TRBV7-8; abundance: .; j_gene: TRBJ2-2; d_gene: .; CDR3nt: TGTGCCAGCAGCTTAGGCGATCAGGGATTCACCGGGGAGCTGTTTTTT; CDR3aa: CASSLGDQGFTGELFF
v_gene: TRBV7-2; abundance: once; j_gene: TRBJ2-1; d_gene: .; CDR3nt: TGTGCCAGCAGCTTATTCCCTGGACAGAAGCCTAATGAGCAGTTCTTC; CDR3aa: CASSLFPGQKPNEQFF
v_gene: TRBV28; abundance: .; j_gene: TRBJ2-3; d_gene: TRBD2; CDR3nt: TGTGCCAGCAGTTTGACTAGCGGAAACACAGATACGCAGTATTTT; CDR3aa: CASSLTSGNTDTQYF
v_gene: TRBV6-6; abundance: .; j_gene: TRBJ2-2; d_gene: .; CDR3nt: TGTGCCAGCAGTACCCCCGTCGAATCCGGGGAGCTGTTTTTT; CDR3aa: CASSTPVESGELFF
v_gene: TRBV28; abundance: .; j_gene: TRBJ2-2; d_gene: TRBD2; CDR3nt: TGTGCCAGCAGTTCTAGCGGGCATACCGGGGAGCTGTTTTTT; CDR3aa: CASSSSGHTGELFF
v_gene: TRBV5-1; abundance: .; j_gene: TRBJ2-7; d_gene: .; CDR3nt: TGCGCCAGCAGCTTGGGTCAGGGATTCCACGAGCAGTACTTC; CDR3aa: CASSLGQGFHEQYF
v_gene: TRBV7-6; abundance: .; j_gene: TRBJ1-5; d_gene: .; CDR3nt: TGTGCCAGCAGCCCGGACGAGGGACGTAATCAGCCCCAGCATTTT; CDR3aa: CASSPDEGRNQPQHF
v_gene: TRBV6-5; abundance: .; j_gene: TRBJ2-2; d_gene: TRBD2; CDR3nt: TGTGCCAGCAGGCCCACTAGCGGGAGGACCGGGGAGCTGTTTTTT; CDR3aa: CASRPTSGRTGELFF
v_gene: TRBV9; abundance: .; j_gene: TRBJ2-1; d_gene: TRBD2; CDR3nt: TGTGCCAGCAGCCTGACTAGCGGGGTCTACAATGAGCAGTTCTTC; CDR3aa: CASSLTSGVYNEQFF
v_gene: TRBV5-1; abundance: .; j_gene: TRBJ2-2; d_gene: .; CDR3nt: TGCGCCAGCAGCTTGATTGTGAACACCGGGGAGCTGTTTTTT; CDR3aa: CASSLIVNTGELFF
v_gene: TRBV6-5; abundance: once; j_gene: TRBJ1-2; d_gene: TRBD1; CDR3nt: TGTGCCAGCAATGACAGGGGGCTGATTAATGGCTACACCTTC; CDR3aa: CASNDRGLINGYTF
v_gene: TRBV30; abundance: once; j_gene: TRBJ2-1; d_gene: .; CDR3nt: TGTGCCTGGGGGGACCGGAATAACAATGAGCAGTTCTTC; CDR3aa: CAWGDRNNNEQFF
v_gene: TRBV5-5; abundance: .; j_gene: TRBJ1-1; d_gene: .; CDR3nt: TGTGCCAGCAGCTTAATTCAGAACACTGAAGCTTTCTTT; CDR3aa: CASSLIQNTEAFF
v_gene: TRBV2; abundance: many; j_gene: TRBJ1-5; d_gene: .; CDR3nt: TGTGCCAGCAGGAGGACCTCATTAGCAGATCAGCCCCAGCATTTT; CDR3aa: CASRRTSLADQPQHF
v_gene: TRBV28; abundance: .; j_gene: TRBJ1-2; d_gene: TRBD1; CDR3nt: TGTGCCAGCAGTGGACAGGGGGCGCGAGGCTATGGCTACACCTTC; CDR3aa: CASSGQGARGYGYTF
v_gene: TRBV11-2; abundance: .; j_gene: TRBJ2-1; d_gene: .; CDR3nt: TGTGCCAGCAGCTTAGATTGGATTGGCTCGGGGAATGAGCAGTTCTTC; CDR3aa: CASSLDWIGSGNEQFF
v_gene: TRBV19; abundance: .; j_gene: TRBJ1-2; d_gene: TRBD1; CDR3nt: TGTGCCAGTAGCAAACCGTCCGGGACAGGGCTCTATGGCTACACCTTC; CDR3aa: CASSKPSGTGLYGYTF
v_gene: TRBV27; abundance: .; j_gene: TRBJ1-4; d_gene: TRBD1; CDR3nt: TGTGCCAGCAGACCGACAGGGAATTTCCATGAAAAACTGTTTTTT; CDR3aa: CASRPTGNFHEKLFF
v_gene: TRBV30; abundance: few; j_gene: TRBJ2-7; d_gene: .; CDR3nt: TGTGCCTGGAGTGTAGCCAGGCAAGGCGAGCAGTACTTC; CDR3aa: CAWSVARQGEQYF
v_gene: TRBV7-9; abundance: .; j_gene: TRBJ1-2; d_gene: .; CDR3nt: TGTGCCAGCAGCTCCCGGGCCTCTAACTATGGCTACACCTTC; CDR3aa: CASSSRASNYGYTF
v_gene: TRBV6-4; abundance: .; j_gene: TRBJ1-2; d_gene: TRBD1; CDR3nt: TGTGCCAGCAGCGAGGGGGCGCTTAGCTATGGCTACACCTTC; CDR3aa: CASSEGALSYGYTF
v_gene: TRBV27; abundance: few; j_gene: TRBJ1-1; d_gene: TRBD1; CDR3nt: TGTGCCAGCAGTTCTCGACAGGGGAAAACTGAAGCTTTCTTT; CDR3aa: CASSSRQGKTEAFF
v_gene: TRBV6-6; abundance: .; j_gene: TRBJ1-1; d_gene: .; CDR3nt: TGTGCCAGCAGTCCGCCTGGGGGGAGAGCTTTCTTT; CDR3aa: CASSPPGGRAFF
v_gene: TRBV30; abundance: few; j_gene: TRBJ1-1; d_gene: TRBD1; CDR3nt: TGTGCCTGGACGGGACAGCTGAACACTGAAGCTTTCTTT; CDR3aa: CAWTGQLNTEAFF
v_gene: TRBV11-3; abundance: .; j_gene: TRBJ1-6; d_gene: .; CDR3nt: TGTGCCAGCAGCTTAGGCGAGACAGGATCCCGCGGGCCCCTCCACTTT; CDR3aa: CASSLGETGSRGPLHF
v_gene: TRBV28; abundance: many; j_gene: TRBJ2-1; d_gene: TRBD2; CDR3nt: TGTGCCAGCAGTCGCCGACTAGCGGGAGGCTATGAGCAGTTCTTC; CDR3aa: CASSRRLAGGYEQFF
v_gene: TRBV18; abundance: .; j_gene: TRBJ1-2; d_gene: .; CDR3nt: TGTGCCAGCTCACCGCAGGGGTGGGCAGGCTACACCTTC; CDR3aa: CASSPQGWAGYTF
v_gene: TRBV7-3; abundance: .; j_gene: TRBJ2-3; d_gene: TRBD2; CDR3nt: TGTGCCAGCAGCTCCGGGACTAGCGGGTCTACGCAGTATTTT; CDR3aa: CASSSGTSGSTQYF
v_gene: TRBV27; abundance: once; j_gene: TRBJ1-5; d_gene: TRBD1; CDR3nt: TGTGCCAGCAGCGGGACAGGGGGTCAGCCCCAGCATTTT; CDR3aa: CASSGTGGQPQHF
v_gene: TRBV4-2; abundance: .; j_gene: TRBJ2-7; d_gene: TRBD2; CDR3nt: TGTGCCAGCAGCCGAGAGAATAGCGGGGGGTATGCGCAGTACTTC; CDR3aa: CASSRENSGGYAQYF
v_gene: TRBV6-1; abundance: .; j_gene: TRBJ2-5; d_gene: .; CDR3nt: TGTGCCAGCAGTGTCCAAAGACAGTTACAAGAGACCCAGTACTTC; CDR3aa: CASSVQRQLQETQYF
v_gene: TRBV28; abundance: once; j_gene: TRBJ2-7; d_gene: .; CDR3nt: TGTGCCAGCAGTTCCCCAGGGGCAGTCTACGAGCAGTACTTC; CDR3aa: CASSSPGAVYEQYF
v_gene: TRBV5-1; abundance: once; j_gene: TRBJ2-7; d_gene: TRBD2; CDR3nt: TGCGCCAGCAGCTTGAGGGTAGCGGGACCTTACGAGCAGTACTTC; CDR3aa: CASSLRVAGPYEQYF
v_gene: TRBV4-1; abundance: .; j_gene: TRBJ2-3; d_gene: .; CDR3nt: TGCGCCAGCAGCCAAGATCCGGCTAGAGATACGCAGTATTTT; CDR3aa: CASSQDPARDTQYF
v_gene: TRBV28; abundance: .; j_gene: TRBJ1-1; d_gene: TRBD1; CDR3nt: TGTGCCAGCAGTCTCGACAGGGATGCTTTCTTT; CDR3aa: CASSLDRDAFF
v_gene: TRBV7-2; abundance: .; j_gene: TRBJ2-5; d_gene: .; CDR3nt: TGTGCCAGCAGCCCCCGCCATCGGGACACCCAGTACTTC; CDR3aa: CASSPRHRDTQYF
v_gene: TRBV4-3; abundance: .; j_gene: TRBJ2-7; d_gene: .; CDR3nt: TGCGCCAGCAGCCAATGGGGGCCTGCCTCCTACGAGCAGTACTTC; CDR3aa: CASSQWGPASYEQYF
v_gene: TRBV7-8; abundance: .; j_gene: TRBJ2-1; d_gene: TRBD1; CDR3nt: TGTGCCAGCAGCTTTACAGGGGGGTACAATGAGCAGTTCTTC; CDR3aa: CASSFTGGYNEQFF
v_gene: TRBV2; abundance: .; j_gene: TRBJ1-6; d_gene: TRBD1; CDR3nt: TGTGCCGGACTCAGGGGGAGGGGTTCACCCCTCCACTTT; CDR3aa: CAGLRGRGSPLHF